Shown below are 11 T cell receptor beta chains from a single sample sequenced in a study of blood T cell repertoires in COVID-19. The protocol was immunoSEQ multiplex PCR, while the TCRdb copy is restricted to in-frame clones and leaves out a portion. The sample has about 430,000 clones; around nine tenths are singletons. The specimen sequenced was PBMCs or T cells enriched from blood (not recorded which). The source is a woman between 18 and 29 years old who had been exposed to COVID-19.

The gene calls are TRBV25-1 and TRBJ1-1; 7 nucleotides line up with TRBD1. CDR3 length equals 11 residues. The V gene's germline CDR1 is MGHDK and CDR2 SYGVNS. With V trimmed by 8 bases and J by 7 bases, 4 bases remained unmatched. CDR3 nucleotide sequence: TGTGCCAGCGGCACAGGGGTTGAAGCTTTCTTT. Encoded protein: CASGTGVEAFF.

The gene calls are TRBV21-1 and TRBJ1-5; the D call in the table, TRBD1, was not verified against the DNA. TRBV21-1 counts as a pseudogene. The CDR3 extends over 13 amino acids. CDR3 sequence (DNA): TGTGCCAGCAGCAAAGAACAGTATCAGCCCCAGCATTTT. Protein product: CASSKEQYQPQHF.

This chain uses TRBV11-2 with TRBJ2-2; TRBD2 aligns across 12 bases. The ends lost 2 bases at V and 1 base at J; junction bases unmatched: 5. The CDR3 covers 18 residues. Germline V lookup: CDR1 SGHAT, CDR2 FQNNGV. CDR3 DNA: TGTGCCAGCAGCTTATGGGGACTAGCGGGTCTGAACACCGGGGAGCTGTTTTTT. It translates to CASSLWGLAGLNTGELFF.

Only one count was recorded for this clone. The chain employs TRBV4-2 and TRBJ2-5, with 10 bases identical to TRBD1. V trimming: 0 bases; J trimming: 5 bases; junction bases outside the gene matches: 6. The CDR3 runs to 16 residues. Germline CDR1 is LGHNA and CDR2 is YNFKEQ. CDR3 DNA sequence: TGTGCCAGCAGCCAAGATTGGACAGGGGGTCAGGAGACCCAGTACTTC. It is translated as CASSQDWTGGQETQYF.

This chain uses TRBV4-2 with TRBJ2-1, with 14 bases fitting TRBD2. CDR1 is LGHNA, CDR2 YNFKEQ, per germline. This CDR3 comprises 17 residues. Trimming cost V 4 bases and J 10 bases; bases outside gene matches: 12. Here the CDR3 reads CASSLAGTSGSIKEQFF. Here the CDR3 DNA reads TGTGCCAGCAGCCTTGCCGGGACTAGCGGGAGTATCAAGGAGCAGTTCTTC.

The chain has TRBV7-2 and TRBJ2-5; 11 nucleotides line up with TRBD2. The CDR3 has 16 residues. With V trimmed by 7 bases and J by 4 bases, 11 bases remained unmatched. Germline values: CDR1 SGHTA, CDR2 FQGNSA. The CDR3 loop reads CASILQAGTSGETQYF. CDR3 coding DNA: TGTGCCAGCATCCTGCAGGCCGGGACTAGCGGAGAGACCCAGTACTTC.

This clone was counted a few times. The chain carries TRBV5-5 and TRBJ1-1; possibly TRBD1 for D (5 bases). The V gene's germline CDR1 is SGHKS and CDR2 YYEKEE (reference sequence). The CDR3 runs to 14 residues. Deletions cut 2 bases from V and 4 bases from J, with 12 bases between. The CDR3 DNA follows: TGTGCCAGCAGCTTTTGGGGGGGAATCACTGAAGCTTTCTTT. Its translation: CASSFWGGITEAFF.

In its sample, this clone was seen once. The rearrangement joins TRBV21-1 to TRBJ2-7; the tabulated D call, TRBD2, remains unverified against the DNA. TRBV21-1 is shown as a pseudogene. The CDR3 has 15 residues. The chain's CDR3 is CASSSRDAGSYEQYF. The CDR3 DNA sequence: TGTGCCAGCAGTTCGCGGGACGCTGGATCCTACGAGCAGTACTTC.

V is TRBV5-8 and J is TRBJ2-7, with 9 bases lining up with TRBD1. CDR3 length equals 14 residues. Germline-derived CDR1 and CDR2 are SGHTS and YDEGEE. Trimming at V came to 4 bases and at J to 7 bases, leaving 9 bases not matched to a gene. The CDR3 nucleotides are TGTGCCAGCAGCCCGGGGACAGGGTGGAGGGAGCAGTACTTC. It specifies CASSPGTGWREQYF. The full variable domain, its missing parts supplied by reference TRBV5-8 and TRBJ2-7, is EAGVTQSPTHLIKTRGQQATLRCSPISGHTSVYWYQQALGLGLQFLLWYDEGEERNRGNFPPRFSGRQFPNYSSELNVNALELEDSALYLCASSPGTGWREQYFGPGTRLTVT.

This clone was picked up one time. This chain joins TRBV19 and TRBJ2-7, with D tentatively TRBD1 (6 bases). The length of the CDR3 is 15 residues. CDR1 LNHDA and CDR2 SQIVND come from the germline V gene (reference sequence). Trimming pared 10 bases from V and 3 bases from J, leaving 22 bases between. CDR3 amino acids: CATRLGYGQFYEQYF. The CDR3 DNA sequence: TGTGCCACTAGGTTGGGCTACGGACAGTTCTACGAGCAGTACTTC.

This rearrangement joins TRBV3-1 (or the pseudogene TRBV3-2) to TRBJ2-3, with D perhaps matching TRBD2 (6 bases). Germline CDR1 reads LGHDT; CDR2 reads YNNKEL (reference sequence). The CDR3 extends over 16 amino acids. The V end was cut by 1 base, the J end by 6 bases, with 17 bases between. The CDR3 region is CASSQGAGTLGDTQYF. CDR3 sequence (DNA): TGTGCCAGCAGCCAAGGAGCGGGCACCCTAGGGGATACGCAGTATTTT.